The 32 T cell receptor beta chains presented below share a single source sample, sequenced in a study of cytomegalovirus exposure and HLA in healthy donors. Clones were read by immunoSEQ multiplex PCR, and TCRdb kept only the in-frame ones, dropping some. This table holds 110,000 or so clones, about 85% found once. The specimen sequenced was PBMCs. Receptors originate from a woman aged 18 to 35 in good health and CMV-seronegative.

The chain uses TRBV4-1 and TRBJ2-1; D may be TRBD1 (6 bases). The CDR3 loop spans 18 amino acids. Between the trimmed V and J ends, which lost 1 base and 0 bases, there was a span of 16 bases. Germline V gives CDR1 MGHRA, CDR2 YSYEKL. CDR3 coding DNA: TGCGCCAGCAGCCAAGGTTTGACAGGCGAGAGCTCCTACAATGAGCAGTTCTTC. This translates into CASSQGLTGESSYNEQFF.

The chain carries TRBV27 and TRBJ2-7; D is ambiguous. The CDR3 extends over 11 amino acids. Germline loops: CDR1 MNHEY, CDR2 SMNVEV (reference sequence). V was shortened by 4 bases and J by 6 bases, with 7 bases between the two germline ends. The CDR3 DNA sequence: TGTGCCAGCAGTTCCCCCGGCGAGCAGTACTTC. Translating it yields CASSSPGEQYF.

This chain links TRBV5-1 with TRBJ2-6; 7 bases match TRBD2. In germline, CDR1 is SGHRS, CDR2 YFSETQ. CDR3 length: 17 residues. The junction had 10 bases not matched to a gene; V was cut back by 4 bases and J by 3 bases. The CDR3 nucleotides read TGCGCCAGCAGCCCAACGGGGGGTCGATTTGGGGCCAACGTCCTGACTTTC. As protein: CASSPTGGRFGANVLTF.

The V call is TRBV30, the J call TRBJ2-1; possible D gene TRBD2, 5 bases. This CDR3 has 13 residues. Per the germline V gene, CDR1 is GTSNPN and CDR2 is SVGIG (reference sequence). V was trimmed by 0 bases and J by 7 bases, leaving 10 bases between them. The CDR3 spells CAWSVVRGNEQFF. The CDR3 DNA sequence: TGTGCCTGGAGTGTGGTCCGGGGAAATGAGCAGTTCTTC.

This clone was detected once. The rearrangement joins TRBV27 to TRBJ1-2; 7 nucleotides align to TRBD1. V shed 6 bases, J shed 4 bases, and the junction held 5 bases outside the gene matches. The CDR3 runs 13 residues. From germline, CDR1 is MNHEY and CDR2 SMNVEV (reference sequence). As DNA, the CDR3 is TGTGCCAGCAGACCACAGGGGATCTATGGCTACACCTTC. This encodes CASRPQGIYGYTF.

Only one count was recorded for this clone. The chain links TRBV7-9 to TRBJ1-1; D is perhaps TRBD1 (5 bases). With 10 bases removed from V and 1 base from J, the gap between germline ends came to 16 bases. This CDR3 is built from 14 residues. Germline V gene sequence: CDR1 SEHNR, CDR2 FQNEAQ (reference sequence). This chain's CDR3 is CATGLRGGNTEAFF. Here the CDR3 DNA reads TGTGCCACAGGTCTTCGGGGGGGGAACACTGAAGCTTTCTTT.

This chain connects TRBV28 to TRBJ2-7, with D maybe TRBD1 (6 bases). Trimming shortened V by 3 bases and J by 7 bases, and 16 bases separated the two germline ends. The CDR3 is made up of 14 amino acids. Germline lookup yields CDR1 MDHEN and CDR2 SYDVKM. The CDR3 here is CASSLRAGAEEQYF. CDR3 sequence (DNA): TGTGCCAGCAGTTTGAGGGCAGGGGCGGAAGAGCAGTACTTC.

This clone occurred once. The chain joins TRBV5-1 to TRBJ1-2, with a tentative D call TRBD1 (5 bases). The CDR3 is made up of 12 amino acids. In germline, CDR1 is SGHRS, CDR2 YFSETQ. Trimming cost V 5 bases and J 6 bases, with 11 bases left between them. CDR3 in DNA: TGCGCCAGCAGTGAAGGGGTGGATGGCTACACCTTC. Translated: CASSEGVDGYTF.

The genes are TRBV6-5 and TRBJ1-2; TRBD1 is a possible D gene (5 bases). The CDR3 contains 14 residues. V dropped 2 bases and J dropped 0 bases, with 7 bases sitting between them. Germline CDR1 MNHEY, CDR2 SVGAGI. For the CDR3, the DNA is TGTGCCAGCAGTTACCGACAGACTAACTATGGCTACACCTTC. Protein product: CASSYRQTNYGYTF.

The rearrangement joins TRBV5-6 to TRBJ2-4, with TRBD1 matching over 7 bases. The germline gives CDR1 SGHDT, CDR2 YYEEEE. This CDR3 is built from 14 residues. J gave up 8 bases and V 1 base, and 6 bases lay outside the gene matches. CDR3 amino acids: CASSLRGLKDIQYF. The CDR3 nucleotides read TGTGCCAGCAGCTTGAGGGGGCTTAAGGACATTCAGTACTTC. Supplemented by reference TRBV5-6 and TRBJ2-4, the full variable domain reads DAGVTQSPTHLIKTRGQQVTLRCSPKSGHDTVSWYQQALGQGPQFIFQYYEEEERQRGNFPDRFSGHQFPNYSSELNVNALLLGDSALYLCASSLRGLKDIQYFGAGTRLSVL.

Note on this clone: The same CDR3 is also encoded by other DNA sequences in this sample. This sequence joins TRBV7-2 and TRBJ1-1; D not resolved. The CDR3 is 13 amino acids. In germline, CDR1 is SGHTA, CDR2 FQGNSA. Between the trimmed V and J ends, which lost 3 bases and 0 bases, there was a span of 5 bases. The CDR3 loop reads CASSFSVNTEAFF. For the CDR3, the DNA is TGTGCCAGCAGCTTCTCCGTGAACACTGAAGCTTTCTTT.

V and J are TRBV13 and TRBJ1-1; the D is unclear. CDR1 and CDR2 (germline): PRHDT, FYEKMQ (reference sequence). The CDR3 loop spans 15 amino acids. Trimming pared 6 bases from V and 4 bases from J, leaving 18 bases between. CDR3 sequence (DNA): TGTGCCAGCAGTTGGCTAAGGGAACGGGGCACTGAAGCTTTCTTT. Translated: CASSWLRERGTEAFF.

The V and J genes are TRBV2 and TRBJ1-2; weak D call: TRBD1 (6 bases). The CDR3 totals 14 residues. Germline V lookup: CDR1 SNHLY, CDR2 FYNNEI. Trimming stripped 7 bases from V and 5 bases from J, with 17 bases between. The CDR3 DNA sequence: TGTGCCAGCATCCGAGGGGGTTCTGATTATGGCTACACCTTC. Protein sequence: CASIRGGSDYGYTF.

The CDR3 DNA reads as TGTGCCAGCAGTGACCCCGGACAGGGGCCTTTCTATGAGCAGTTCTTC. Its translation is CASSDPGQGPFYEQFF. The rearrangement joins TRBV25-1 to TRBJ2-1, with 9 bases fitting TRBD1. Germline CDR1 and CDR2: MGHDK and SYGVNS. V gave up 3 bases and J gave up 8 bases; unmatched junction bases: 11. CDR3 length: 16 residues.

This clone was observed at least ten times. The chain carries TRBV6-4 and TRBJ2-1, with a possible D match to TRBD2 (6 bases). V gave up 0 bases and J gave up 8 bases, with 14 bases separating them. CDR3 length equals 15 residues. Germline V gene data show CDR1 as MRHNA and CDR2 as SNTAGT. The CDR3 DNA reads TGTGCCAGCAGTGACTCCGTGGGGGGTAAGGATGAGCAGTTCTTC. It encodes CASSDSVGGKDEQFF.

At least ten counts were recorded for this clone. The chain carries TRBV2 and TRBJ2-2, with TRBD1 matching over 9 bases. The trim removed 8 bases at V and 5 bases at J, leaving 9 bases unmatched. The CDR3 contains 15 residues. Germline values: CDR1 SNHLY, CDR2 FYNNEI. In nucleotides, the CDR3 is TGTGCCAGCCGACGGGGACAGGGAAGAACCGGGGAGCTGTTTTTT. This encodes CASRRGQGRTGELFF.

This rearrangement joins TRBV2 to TRBJ1-2; D is perhaps TRBD1 (5 bases). The CDR3 loop spans 13 amino acids. In germline, CDR1 is SNHLY, CDR2 FYNNEI. Trimming took 8 bases from V and 8 from J, leaving 18 bases between them. CDR3 bases: TGTGCCAGCCTTTGGGGGGTCGGGAGCGGCTACACCTTC. The encoded protein is CASLWGVGSGYTF. Together with reference TRBV2 and TRBJ1-2, the CDR3 gives the full variable domain: EPEVTQTPSHQVTQMGQEVILRCVPISNHLYFYWYRQILGQKVEFLVSFYNNEISEKSEIFDDQFSVERPDGSNFTLKIRSTKLEDSAMYFCASLWGVGSGYTFGSGTRLTVV.

The CDR3 DNA follows: TGTGCCAGCAGCTTAGTGGGGACAGGGTCAGCTTTCTTT. Translation: CASSLVGTGSAFF. The V and J genes are TRBV7-9 and TRBJ1-1, with 9 nucleotides matching TRBD1. The CDR3 extends over 13 amino acids. Germline V gives CDR1 SEHNR, CDR2 FQNEAQ (reference sequence). With 1 base clipped from V and 10 bases from J, the junction kept 4 bases outside the gene matches.

This chain uses TRBV19 with TRBJ2-7; no firm D call. The V gene lost 1 base and the J gene lost 6 bases, with 10 bases spanning the gap. This CDR3 is 13 amino acids long. Germline assignment: CDR1 LNHDA and CDR2 SQIVND (reference sequence). CDR3 protein: CASSIGQNGEQYF. DNA for the CDR3: TGTGCCAGTAGTATAGGACAAAATGGCGAGCAGTACTTC.

This clone came up a few times. The rearrangement uses TRBV6-4 and TRBJ2-1; D gene ambiguous. V lost 4 bases to trimming and J lost 9 bases, with 10 bases between them. Germline CDR1 and CDR2: MRHNA and SNTAGT. The CDR3 extends over 12 amino acids. Written as DNA, the CDR3 is TGTGCCAGCAGTGGTGGGCCTCGTGAGCAGTTCTTC. Encoded protein: CASSGGPREQFF.

The chain uses TRBV15 and TRBJ2-5; 7 nucleotides match TRBD2. The junction had 8 bases not matched to a gene; V was cut back by 5 bases and J by 2 bases. Germline V gene data show CDR1 as LNHNV and CDR2 as YYDKDF (reference sequence). CDR3 size: 15 residues. Here the CDR3 DNA reads TGTGCCACCAGCGGAGGCGGGGGAGGACAAGAGACCCAGTACTTC. This sequence encodes CATSGGGGGQETQYF.

The genes are TRBV9 and TRBJ2-3, with D perhaps matching TRBD1 (5 bases). This CDR3 is built from 15 residues. Deletions cut 1 base from V and 1 base from J, with 10 bases between. CDR1 is SGDLS and CDR2 is YYNGEE in the germline V gene. The CDR3 reads CASSVKRGRTDTQYF. The CDR3 nucleotides read TGTGCCAGCAGCGTAAAAAGGGGCCGCACAGATACGCAGTATTTT.

This clone has a single count. The CDR3 DNA is TGTGCCAGCAGTGTACTACTAGCGGGGGGGCCGGGTGAGCAGTACTTC. As protein: CASSVLLAGGPGEQYF. The chain joins TRBV27 to TRBJ2-5; TRBD2 matches 13 bases. The CDR3 extends over 16 amino acids. Germline V lookup: CDR1 MNHEY, CDR2 SMNVEV (reference sequence). V lost 5 bases and J lost 11; bases outside the gene matches: 14.

This chain joins TRBV1 and TRBJ1-5; TRBD1 was called by the table and not checked on the DNA. TRBV1 is a known pseudogene. CDR3 length: 17 residues. CDR3 sequence: CTSSQWGNRGPHQPQHF. The CDR3 DNA follows: TGCACCAGCAGCCAGTGGGGGAACAGGGGGCCCCATCAGCCCCAGCATTTT.

The rearrangement links TRBV5-1 to TRBJ2-3; D perhaps matches TRBD2 (5 bases). The V gene's germline CDR1 is SGHRS and CDR2 YFSETQ. The V and J ends lost 5 bases and 3 bases respectively, with 13 bases between them. There are 14 residues in the CDR3. CDR3 sequence (DNA): TGCGCCAGCAGTTTAGCGACACCGACAGATACGCAGTATTTT. Protein product: CASSLATPTDTQYF.

The genes are TRBV9 and TRBJ1-1; weak D call: TRBD1 (6 bases). V was clipped by 4 bases and J by 5 bases, with 18 bases between them. The CDR3 has 15 residues. Germline V gene data show CDR1 as SGDLS and CDR2 as YYNGEE. CDR3: CASSLRWGLETEAFF. The CDR3 coding sequence is TGTGCCAGCAGCCTAAGGTGGGGGCTAGAGACTGAAGCTTTCTTT.

V gene TRBV27 combines with J gene TRBJ2-1; TRBD2 aligns across 11 bases. This CDR3 comprises 16 residues. Germline V gene lookup returns CDR1 MNHEY and CDR2 SMNVEV (reference sequence). Trimming cost V 4 bases and J 10 bases; bases outside gene matches: 12. The CDR3 nucleotides read TGTGCCAGCAGTTCTTCACCGGGACTAGCGGTTCGAGAGCAGTTCTTC. Residues: CASSSSPGLAVREQFF.

J is TRBJ1-2 and V is TRBV19; D gene uncertain. Between the trimmed V and J ends, which lost 5 bases and 5 bases, there was a span of 6 bases. CDR1 and CDR2 from the germline V gene are LNHDA and SQIVND (reference sequence). The CDR3 is 11 amino acids. The CDR3 sequence is CASSSVYGYTF. The CDR3 DNA is TGTGCCAGTAGTTCTGTTTATGGCTACACCTTC. The entire variable domain, with the rest obtained from reference TRBV19 and TRBJ1-2, is as follows: DGGITQSPKYLFRKEGQNVTLSCEQNLNHDAMYWYRQDPGQGLRLIYYSQIVNDFQKGDIAEGYSVSREKKESFPLTVTSAQKNPTAFYLCASSSVYGYTFGSGTRLTVV.

V usage is TRBV29-1 and J usage is TRBJ2-2; 7 nucleotides align to TRBD2. Germline CDR1 and CDR2: SQVTM and ANQGSEA. The CDR3 totals 15 residues. V gave up 0 bases and J gave up 2 bases; unmatched junction bases: 3. The CDR3 spells CSVEDAGDNTGELFF. The CDR3 region has the DNA TGCAGCGTTGAAGATGCGGGGGACAACACCGGGGAGCTGTTTTTT.

The rearrangement uses TRBV27 and TRBJ1-2, with D unresolved. Looked up from germline, CDR1 is MNHEY and CDR2 is SMNVEV (reference sequence). The V end lost 4 bases, the J end lost 5 bases, and 17 bases lay between the germline ends. This CDR3 comprises 15 residues. The DNA of the CDR3 is TGTGCCAGCAGTTCCAGACTAACCCCAGAATATGGCTACACCTTC. Translating gives CASSSRLTPEYGYTF.

The chain is built from TRBV2 and TRBJ2-3; 10 nucleotides match TRBD2. The J segment lost 5 bases and the V segment lost 4 bases, leaving 9 bases of the junction unmatched. The germline V gene encodes CDR1 SNHLY and CDR2 FYNNEI. The CDR3 is made up of 16 amino acids. The CDR3 DNA is TGTGCCAGCAGTGGGACTAGCGGACTACAAGGAGATACGCAGTATTTT. This encodes CASSGTSGLQGDTQYF.

This rearrangement joins TRBV2 to TRBJ1-4; perhaps TRBD1 as D (6 bases). Per germline, CDR1 SNHLY and CDR2 FYNNEI. The CDR3 runs 15 residues. Trimming removed 6 bases at V and 7 bases at J, with 18 bases between. CDR3 nucleotides: TGTGCCAGCAGAACAGGGAGGGCTATCGGTGAAAAACTGTTTTTT. It translates to CASRTGRAIGEKLFF.